This T cell receptor (beta chain) was obtained from a study of sequential checkpoint blockade in melanoma. Looking at the study overall: TCRβ was sequenced from DNA of 90 or so pretreatment tumors.

The V and J ends lost 2 bases and 9 bases respectively, with 20 bases between them. In germline, CDR1 is MDHEN, CDR2 SYDVKM. The CDR3 contains 15 residues. This clone was counted between two and nine times. Described treatment: randomized to nivolumab then ipilimumab (arm A) or the reverse (arm B). Produced via immunoSEQ multiplex PCR; TCRdb's table is partial and in-frame only. This sample has under 7,500 clones, with 22% found just once. Sequenced here: tumor tissue (inferred from file names), sampled from a patient given nivolumab and ipilimumab in sequence. The chain combines TRBV28 with TRBJ2-7; a possible D gene is TRBD1 (6 bases). This clonotype originated in a human donor with melanoma. The CDR3 spells CASSLKAGATPGQYF. In DNA form, the CDR3 reads TGTGCCAGCAGTTTAAAGGCAGGGGCCACTCCGGGGCAGTACTTC.